These T cell receptor beta chains were read from a single sample in a study of control samples from healthy donors and cancer patients. Generated by immunoSEQ multiplex PCR, the TCRdb table keeps only in-frame clones and is missing some. Of 40,000 to 50,000 clones detected, roughly three quarters appear once; the ten largest clones hold 17%. Sequenced: formalin-fixed, paraffin-embedded tissue. Every receptor here comes from a male donor with melanoma. CDR3s include the opening cysteine and the closing phenylalanine or tryptophan.

j_call	v_call	cdr3_aa
TRBJ1-2	TRBV20-1	CSAATAYGYTF
TRBJ1-1	TRBV19	CASSVVQGAAFF
TRBJ2-1	TRBV9	CASSVDPDSSYNEQFF
TRBJ1-1	TRBV7-3	CASSLYQGGTEAFF
TRBJ2-7	TRBV4-2	CASSQRLAGGYEQYF
TRBJ1-1	TRBV3-1/TRBV3-2	CASSQEKVTEAFF
TRBJ1-3	TRBV19	CASGGPGSGNTIYF
TRBJ2-5	TRBV18	CASSLGIQETQYF
TRBJ1-2	TRBV19	CVSSMAGYNYGYTF
TRBJ2-7	TRBV5-1	CASRPGTVGYEQYF
TRBJ1-2	TRBV12-5	CASGLATGPANYGYTF
TRBJ1-2	TRBV6-5	CASSYSAVARGYTF
TRBJ2-1	TRBV28	CASRVLVGTYNEQFF
TRBJ1-2	TRBV19	CASSTRDKSWRTNYGYTF
TRBJ2-3	TRBV6-5	CASSYGGVTDTQYF
TRBJ2-5	TRBV2	CASDGGSPYF
TRBJ2-2	TRBV18	CASSLSRGSLTGELFF
TRBJ2-1	TRBV24-1	CATSGLAGLREQFF
TRBJ2-2	TRBV9	CASSVAEFGTTGELFF